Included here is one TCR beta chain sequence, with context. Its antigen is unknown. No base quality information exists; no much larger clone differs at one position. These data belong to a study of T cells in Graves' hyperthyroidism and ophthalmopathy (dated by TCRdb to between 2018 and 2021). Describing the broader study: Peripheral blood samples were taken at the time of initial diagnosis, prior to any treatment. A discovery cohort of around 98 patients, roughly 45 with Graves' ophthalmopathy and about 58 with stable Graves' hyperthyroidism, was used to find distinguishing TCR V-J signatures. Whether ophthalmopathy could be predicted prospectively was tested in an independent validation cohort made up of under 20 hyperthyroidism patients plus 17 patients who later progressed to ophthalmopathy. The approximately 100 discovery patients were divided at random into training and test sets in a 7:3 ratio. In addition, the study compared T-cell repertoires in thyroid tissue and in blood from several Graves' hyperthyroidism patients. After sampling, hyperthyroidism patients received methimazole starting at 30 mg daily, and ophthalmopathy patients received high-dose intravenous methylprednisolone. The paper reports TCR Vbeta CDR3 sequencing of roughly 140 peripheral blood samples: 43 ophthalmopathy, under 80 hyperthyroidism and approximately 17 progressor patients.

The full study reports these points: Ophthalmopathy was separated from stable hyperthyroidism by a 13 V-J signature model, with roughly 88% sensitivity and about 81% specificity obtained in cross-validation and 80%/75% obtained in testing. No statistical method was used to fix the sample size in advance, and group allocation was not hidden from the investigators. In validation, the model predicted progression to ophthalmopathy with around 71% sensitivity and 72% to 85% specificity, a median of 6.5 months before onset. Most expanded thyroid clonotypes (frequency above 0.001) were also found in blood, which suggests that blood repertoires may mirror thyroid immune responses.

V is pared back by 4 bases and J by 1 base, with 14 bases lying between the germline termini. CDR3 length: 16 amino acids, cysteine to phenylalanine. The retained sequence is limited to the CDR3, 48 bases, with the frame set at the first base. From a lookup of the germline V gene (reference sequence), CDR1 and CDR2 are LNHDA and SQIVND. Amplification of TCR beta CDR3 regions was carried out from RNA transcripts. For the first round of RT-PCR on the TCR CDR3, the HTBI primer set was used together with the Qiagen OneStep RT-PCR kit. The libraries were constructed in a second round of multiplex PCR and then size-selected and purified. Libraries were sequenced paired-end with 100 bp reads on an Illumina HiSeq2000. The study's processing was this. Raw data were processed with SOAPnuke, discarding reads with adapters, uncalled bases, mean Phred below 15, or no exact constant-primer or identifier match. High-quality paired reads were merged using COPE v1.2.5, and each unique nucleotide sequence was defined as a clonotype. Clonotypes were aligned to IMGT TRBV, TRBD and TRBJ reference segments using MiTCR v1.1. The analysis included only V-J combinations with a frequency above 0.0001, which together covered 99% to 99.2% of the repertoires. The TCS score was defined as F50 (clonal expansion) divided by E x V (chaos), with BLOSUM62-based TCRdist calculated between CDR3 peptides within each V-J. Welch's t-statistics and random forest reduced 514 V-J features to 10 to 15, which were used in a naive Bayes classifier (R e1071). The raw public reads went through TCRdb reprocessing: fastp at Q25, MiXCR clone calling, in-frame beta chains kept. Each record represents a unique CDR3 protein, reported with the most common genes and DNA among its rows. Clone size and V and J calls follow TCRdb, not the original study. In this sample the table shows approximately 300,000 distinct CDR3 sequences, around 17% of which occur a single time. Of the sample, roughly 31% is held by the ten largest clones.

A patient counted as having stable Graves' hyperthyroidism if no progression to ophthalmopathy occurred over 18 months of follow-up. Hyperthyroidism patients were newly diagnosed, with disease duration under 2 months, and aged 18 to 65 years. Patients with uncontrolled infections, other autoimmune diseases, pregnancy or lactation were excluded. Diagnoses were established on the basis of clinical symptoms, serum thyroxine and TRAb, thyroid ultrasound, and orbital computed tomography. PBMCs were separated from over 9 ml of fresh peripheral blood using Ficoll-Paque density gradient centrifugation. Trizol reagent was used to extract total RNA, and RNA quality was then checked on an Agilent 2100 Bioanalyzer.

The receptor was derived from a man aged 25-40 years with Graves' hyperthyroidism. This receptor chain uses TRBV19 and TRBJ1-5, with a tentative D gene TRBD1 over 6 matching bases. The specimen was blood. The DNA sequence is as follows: TGTGCCAGTAGTACCCAAGGGGGTGGAAGCAATCAGCCCCAGCATTTT. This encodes CASSTQGGGSNQPQHF.